These 28 T cell receptor beta chains originate from one sample sequenced in a study of T cells in tuberculosis. Clones were sequenced by immunoSEQ multiplex PCR, and TCRdb holds only the in-frame ones, with some missing. The sample has 30,000 to 35,000 clones; 97% are singletons. The sequencing sample was made of PBMCs. All receptors come from a donor aged 10-29 years with latent tuberculosis or without tuberculosis infection.

The J gene is TRBJ2-7, the V gene TRBV5-1, with D unclear. Germline CDR1 is SGHRS and CDR2 is YFSETQ. The CDR3 totals 12 residues. The V gene lost 3 bases and the J gene lost 3 bases, with 7 bases spanning the gap. The CDR3 reads CASSSPYYEQYF. The CDR3 coding sequence is TGCGCCAGCAGCTCCCCTTACTACGAGCAGTACTTC. Based on the CDR3 plus reference TRBV5-1 and TRBJ2-7, the full variable domain is KAGVTQTPRYLIKTRGQQVTLSCSPISGHRSVSWYQQTPGQGLQFLFEYFSETQRNKGNFPGRFSGRQFSNSRSEMNVSTLELGDSALYLCASSSPYYEQYFGPGTRLTVT.

The V and J genes are TRBV12-5 and TRBJ2-3, with 13 nucleotides matching TRBD2. The CDR3 is made up of 22 amino acids. V lost 3 bases and J lost 0; bases outside the gene matches: 18. Germline V CDR1 and CDR2: LGHNT, FRNRAP. This CDR3 is CASGFVDRGRLAGGLSTDTQYF. CDR3 nucleotide sequence: TGTGCTAGTGGTTTCGTGGACAGGGGAAGACTAGCGGGAGGACTTAGCACAGATACGCAGTATTTT.

The chain links TRBV5-1 to TRBJ1-1; D is undetermined. The germline CDR1 and CDR2 sequences are SGHRS and YFSETQ. Trimming removed 2 bases from V and 1 base from J, with 3 bases in between. The CDR3 loop spans 12 amino acids. CDR3 amino acids: CASSFGNTEAFF. CDR3 DNA sequence: TGCGCCAGCAGCTTCGGGAACACTGAAGCTTTCTTT.

This clone was seen once. The rearrangement links TRBV11-2 to TRBJ2-1; D may be TRBD2 (5 bases). The CDR3 extends over 15 amino acids. Germline assignment: CDR1 SGHAT and CDR2 FQNNGV. Trimming removed 0 bases at V and 2 bases at J, with 8 bases between. The CDR3 spells CASSLEEGTYNEQFF. CDR3 DNA sequence: TGTGCCAGCAGCTTAGAAGAGGGTACCTACAATGAGCAGTTCTTC.

This clone was observed a single time. V and J are TRBV6-6 and TRBJ2-2; D is undetermined. Germline CDR1 reads MNHNY; CDR2 reads SVGAGI (reference sequence). With 7 bases removed from V and 1 base from J, the gap between germline ends came to 10 bases. CDR3 length equals 14 residues. This CDR3 reads CASTQAGNTGELFF. The CDR3, as DNA: TGTGCCAGCACCCAGGCAGGGAACACCGGGGAGCTGTTTTTT.

V and J are TRBV5-1 and TRBJ1-3, with D uncertain. Trimming left V 0 bases short and J 2 bases short, with 12 bases between. Germline CDR1 SGHRS, CDR2 YFSETQ. The CDR3 is 16 residues long. This chain's CDR3 is CASSLVGEYTGNTIYF. CDR3 DNA: TGCGCCAGCAGCTTGGTCGGGGAATATACTGGAAACACCATATATTTT. Full variable domain (remainder filled in from reference TRBV5-1 and TRBJ1-3): KAGVTQTPRYLIKTRGQQVTLSCSPISGHRSVSWYQQTPGQGLQFLFEYFSETQRNKGNFPGRFSGRQFSNSRSEMNVSTLELGDSALYLCASSLVGEYTGNTIYFGEGSWLTVV.

The rearrangement uses TRBV7-9 and TRBJ2-7, with TRBD1 matching 8 bases. J was trimmed by 3 bases and V by 1 base; bases with no gene match: 8. The CDR3 runs 16 residues. From germline, CDR1 is SEHNR and CDR2 FQNEAQ (reference sequence). DNA of the CDR3: TGTGCCAGCAGCTTAGGGGACAGGATCCCCCGCTACGAGCAGTACTTC. Residues: CASSLGDRIPRYEQYF.

This chain links TRBV29-1 with TRBJ2-2, with TRBD2 identical over 12 bases. From germline, CDR1 is SQVTM and CDR2 ANQGSEA. The ends lost 6 bases at V and 6 bases at J; junction bases unmatched: 8. The CDR3 is 15 amino acids. The CDR3 coding sequence is TGCAGCGTCGAGGCTAGCGGGGGGGCCCCCGGGGAGCTGTTTTTT. Protein sequence: CSVEASGGAPGELFF.

This chain connects TRBV4-1 to TRBJ1-3; D uncertain. Germline CDR1 MGHRA, CDR2 YSYEKL. Trimming took 1 base from V and 2 from J, leaving 6 bases between them. The length of the CDR3 is 14 residues. CDR3 DNA sequence: TGCGCCAGCAGCCAAGGCAGTCCTGGAAACACCATATATTTT. Translating it yields CASSQGSPGNTIYF.

The chain links TRBV21-1 to TRBJ1-1; TRBD1, the table's D call, was not compared with the DNA. TRBV21-1 is a documented pseudogene. The CDR3 runs 16 residues. The chain's CDR3 is CASSKGGQGSSTEAFF. The DNA for the CDR3 is TGTGCCAGCAGCAAAGGGGGACAGGGATCGAGTACTGAAGCTTTCTTT.

The V gene is TRBV11-2, the J gene TRBJ2-2; tentatively, D is TRBD1 (5 bases). The CDR3 has 15 amino acids. Germline V gene sequence: CDR1 SGHAT, CDR2 FQNNGV. The V gene lost 3 bases and the J gene lost 8 bases, with 16 bases spanning the gap. CDR3 bases: TGTGCCAGCAGCTTCGTGACTGGGGCGTTAGGGGAGCTGTTTTTT. This encodes CASSFVTGALGELFF.

The rearrangement links TRBV5-1 to TRBJ2-1, with D possibly matching TRBD2 (6 bases). The germline V gene encodes CDR1 SGHRS and CDR2 YFSETQ. The CDR3 runs 12 residues. The V and J ends lost 2 bases and 8 bases respectively, with 8 bases between them. In nucleotides, the CDR3 is TGCGCCAGCAGCTTAGAGCGGGATGAGCAGTTCTTC. The encoded protein is CASSLERDEQFF.

This chain uses TRBV6-6 with TRBJ2-7, with D perhaps TRBD2 (5 bases). Trimming cost V 2 bases and J 7 bases, with 15 bases left between them. The CDR3 covers 14 residues. Germline V gene data show CDR1 as MNHNY and CDR2 as SVGAGI (reference sequence). The CDR3 spells CASSYTRAQDEQYF. The CDR3 DNA is TGTGCCAGCAGTTACACGCGGGCGCAGGATGAGCAGTACTTC.

This sequence joins TRBV28 and TRBJ1-5; D remains unclear. V lost 8 bases and J 5 bases, leaving 10 bases between the germline ends. The CDR3 is 12 residues long. Germline-derived CDR1 and CDR2 are MDHEN and SYDVKM. CDR3 bases: TGTGCCAGCTCTAACAGATATCAGCCCCAGCATTTT. It is translated as CASSNRYQPQHF.

This chain joins TRBV6-5 and TRBJ2-7; TRBD2 agrees at 15 bases. The germline V gene encodes CDR1 MNHEY and CDR2 SVGAGI. The CDR3 totals 16 residues. With V trimmed by 0 bases and J by 10 bases, 7 bases remained unmatched. The CDR3 DNA reads TGTGCCAGCAGTTACTCTTCTGGGACTAGCGGGAGGCGCCAGTACTTC. This gives the protein CASSYSSGTSGRRQYF.

The rearrangement joins TRBV11-2 to TRBJ2-5; TRBD2 is a possible D gene (6 bases). In germline, CDR1 is SGHAT, CDR2 FQNNGV. V lost 2 bases, J lost 5 bases, and 12 bases lay in between. The length of the CDR3 is 14 residues. The CDR3 spells CASSLWGGKETQYF. The CDR3 nucleotides read TGTGCCAGCAGCTTATGGGGCGGGAAGGAGACCCAGTACTTC.

V gene TRBV6-5 combines with J gene TRBJ2-7; 7 bases agree with TRBD2. This CDR3 spans 16 amino acids. The ends lost 3 bases at V and 0 bases at J; junction bases unmatched: 8. CDR1 and CDR2 from the germline V gene are MNHEY and SVGAGI. The CDR3 loop reads CASSYSAGETSYEQYF. CDR3 sequence (DNA): TGTGCCAGCAGTTATTCGGCGGGAGAGACCTCCTACGAGCAGTACTTC.

The chain joins TRBV7-3 to TRBJ2-2; weak D call: TRBD2 (6 bases). Germline CDR1 is SGHTA and CDR2 is FQGTGA. Trimming pared 0 bases from V and 8 bases from J, leaving 7 bases between. The CDR3 length is 13 residues. CDR3: CASSLTAGGELFF. CDR3 nucleotides: TGTGCCAGCAGCTTAACAGCGGGTGGGGAGCTGTTTTTT.

The J gene is TRBJ2-5, the V gene TRBV18; 8 bases map to TRBD2. The V gene's germline CDR1 is KGHSH and CDR2 LQKENI. The CDR3 runs to 16 residues. Trimming took 3 bases from V and 5 from J; bases not matched to a gene: 11. CDR3 coding DNA: TGTGCCAGCTCACCCCAACCGGGACTAGAGATGGAGACCCAGTACTTC. Amino acids: CASSPQPGLEMETQYF.

This chain links TRBV5-4 with TRBJ2-5; 16 bases agree with TRBD2. The trim removed 4 bases at V and 5 bases at J, leaving 8 bases unmatched. The germline V gene has CDR1 SGHNT and CDR2 YYREEE (reference sequence). This CDR3 spans 17 amino acids. DNA for the CDR3: TGTGCCAGCAGCAGGGGGGGACTAGCGGGAGGGAGTGAGACCCAGTACTTC. Its translation is CASSRGGLAGGSETQYF.

The chain has TRBV28 and TRBJ1-2, with 10 bases identical to TRBD1. The CDR3 has 16 amino acids. Trimming at V came to 2 bases and at J to 5 bases, leaving 8 bases not matched to a gene. CDR1 is MDHEN, CDR2 SYDVKM, per germline. The CDR3 sequence: CASSLGTPGQGYGYTF. The CDR3 nucleotides are TGTGCCAGCAGTTTAGGGACTCCGGGACAGGGGTATGGCTACACCTTC.

This chain connects TRBV27 to TRBJ1-1; D is perhaps TRBD1 (5 bases). Germline V gene sequence: CDR1 MNHEY, CDR2 SMNVEV (reference sequence). The V end was cut by 5 bases, the J end by 2 bases, with 21 bases between. The CDR3 runs to 17 residues. The CDR3 protein is CASSKQALGYFNTEAFF. The CDR3 DNA follows: TGTGCCAGCAGTAAACAGGCTCTCGGTTATTTTAACACTGAAGCTTTCTTT.

The V call is TRBV7-2, the J call TRBJ2-3; D might be TRBD2 (7 bases). Germline loops: CDR1 SGHTA, CDR2 FQGNSA. V was shortened by 1 base and J by 3 bases, with 14 bases between the two germline ends. CDR3 size: 16 residues. The CDR3 loop reads CASSLDGGAGTDTQYF. Here the CDR3 DNA reads TGTGCCAGCAGCTTAGATGGGGGGGCCGGAACAGATACGCAGTATTTT.

This clone has just one count. The chain combines TRBV18 with TRBJ1-1; 7 bases are a match to TRBD1. The CDR3 is made up of 14 amino acids. Germline CDR1 reads KGHSH; CDR2 reads LQKENI. After removal of 2 bases from V and 3 bases from J, the junction contained 3 bases not matched to a gene. As DNA, the CDR3 is TGTGCCAGCTCACCAGATACAGGGGACACTGAAGCTTTCTTT. It specifies CASSPDTGDTEAFF.

The rearrangement joins TRBV6-6 to TRBJ1-3; TRBD1 might be the D (6 bases). Germline CDR1 MNHNY, CDR2 SVGAGI (reference sequence). V was clipped by 6 bases and J by 5 bases, with 17 bases between them. This CDR3 spans 15 amino acids. The CDR3 region is CASSPTGLGRNTIYF. The CDR3 DNA reads as TGTGCCAGCAGCCCGACAGGTCTCGGCAGAAACACCATATATTTT.

This chain connects TRBV19 to TRBJ2-1, with TRBD1 matching 10 bases. The V and J ends lost 5 bases and 3 bases, in that order; junction bases with no gene match: 7. Germline V gene sequence: CDR1 LNHDA, CDR2 SQIVND (reference sequence). This CDR3 contains 16 residues. The CDR3 DNA reads as TGTGCCAGTAGTCGTATAGGACAGGGGGACTACAATGAGCAGTTCTTC. Translated: CASSRIGQGDYNEQFF. The entire variable domain, with the rest obtained from reference TRBV19 and TRBJ2-1, is as follows: DGGITQSPKYLFRKEGQNVTLSCEQNLNHDAMYWYRQDPGQGLRLIYYSQIVNDFQKGDIAEGYSVSREKKESFPLTVTSAQKNPTAFYLCASSRIGQGDYNEQFFGPGTRLTVL.

The CDR3: CASSLETGGAPYEQYF. CDR3 sequence (DNA): TGTGCCAGCAGCTTAGAGACAGGGGGTGCCCCCTACGAGCAGTACTTC. The chain uses TRBV7-8 and TRBJ2-7; 9 bases fit TRBD1. The germline gives CDR1 SGHVS, CDR2 FQNEAQ. The CDR3 spans 16 residues. Trimming took 1 base from V and 2 from J; bases not matched to a gene: 6.

The rearrangement uses TRBV15 and TRBJ2-5; D is undetermined. Per the germline V gene, CDR1 is LNHNV and CDR2 is YYDKDF (reference sequence). V lost 0 bases and J lost 5, with 25 bases in between. This CDR3 region has 19 residues. DNA of the CDR3: TGTGCCACCAGCAGAGATCCGGGTTTTAGATTCTCTCTTCAGGAGACCCAGTACTTC. It codes for CATSRDPGFRFSLQETQYF. Full variable domain (missing parts from reference TRBV15 and TRBJ2-5): DAMVIQNPRYQVTQFGKPVTLSCSQTLNHNVMYWYQQKSSQAPKLLFHYYDKDFNNEADTPDNFQSRRPNTSFCFLDIRSPGLGDTAMYLCATSRDPGFRFSLQETQYFGPGTRLLVL.